This TCR beta chain appears in the sequencing data of a study of Ad26.COV2.S vaccination and SARS-CoV-2 variants. Generated by immunoSEQ multiplex PCR, the TCRdb table keeps only in-frame clones and is missing some. The sample lists around 300,000 clones; 88% were seen once. Documented treatment: 15 to 20 received Ad26.COV2.S at low or high dose, single or two shots; 5 received placebo; per-sample allocation not given. Specimens were obtained on day 63 following the first vaccine or placebo injection. Vaccination employed an Ad26 vector expressing the Wuhan-strain SARS-CoV-2 spike. The CDR3 length is 14 residues. Trimming removed 7 bases at V and 0 bases at J, with 10 bases between. Per germline, CDR1 MNHEY and CDR2 SVGAGI.

This sample comprised peripheral blood, obtained in a trial of Ad26.COV2.S vaccine versus placebo. The genes are TRBV6-5 and TRBJ1-5; maybe TRBD1 (6 bases). The origin of this receptor is a person aged 18-60 years who received the Ad26.COV2.S COVID-19 vaccine or a placebo. CDR3 in amino acids: CASTEDSSNQPQHF. CDR3 bases: TGTGCCAGCACGGAGGACAGTAGCAATCAGCCCCAGCATTTT.